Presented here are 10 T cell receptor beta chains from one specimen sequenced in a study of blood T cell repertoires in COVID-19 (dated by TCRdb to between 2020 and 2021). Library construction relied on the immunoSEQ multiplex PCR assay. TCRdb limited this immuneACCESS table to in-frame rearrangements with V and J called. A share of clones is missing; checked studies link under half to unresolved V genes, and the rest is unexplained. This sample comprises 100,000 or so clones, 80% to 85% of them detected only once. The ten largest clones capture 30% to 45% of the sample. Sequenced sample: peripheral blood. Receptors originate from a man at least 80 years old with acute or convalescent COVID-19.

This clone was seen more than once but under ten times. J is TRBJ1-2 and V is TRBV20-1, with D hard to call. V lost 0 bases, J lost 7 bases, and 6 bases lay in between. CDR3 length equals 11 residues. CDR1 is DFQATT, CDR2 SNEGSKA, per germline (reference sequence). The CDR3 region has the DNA TGCAGTGCTAGAGATAAGCTTGGCTACACCTTC. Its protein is CSARDKLGYTF.

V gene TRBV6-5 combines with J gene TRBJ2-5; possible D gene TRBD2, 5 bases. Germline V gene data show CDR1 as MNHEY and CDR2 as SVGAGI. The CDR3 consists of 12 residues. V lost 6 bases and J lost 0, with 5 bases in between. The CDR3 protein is CASRDYQETQYF. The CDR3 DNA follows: TGTGCCAGCAGGGACTACCAAGAGACCCAGTACTTC.

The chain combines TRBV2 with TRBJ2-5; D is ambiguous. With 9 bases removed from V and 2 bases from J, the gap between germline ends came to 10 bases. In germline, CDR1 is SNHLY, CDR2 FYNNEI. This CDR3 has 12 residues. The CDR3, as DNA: TGTGCCAGTTCGTATTCTCAAGAGACCCAGTACTTC. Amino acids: CASSYSQETQYF.

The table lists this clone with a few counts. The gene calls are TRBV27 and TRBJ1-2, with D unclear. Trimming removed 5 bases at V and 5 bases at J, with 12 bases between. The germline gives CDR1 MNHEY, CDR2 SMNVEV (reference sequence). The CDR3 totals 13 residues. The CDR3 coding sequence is TGTGCCAGCAGTCCCCGCCCGGGTTATGGCTACACCTTC. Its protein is CASSPRPGYGYTF.

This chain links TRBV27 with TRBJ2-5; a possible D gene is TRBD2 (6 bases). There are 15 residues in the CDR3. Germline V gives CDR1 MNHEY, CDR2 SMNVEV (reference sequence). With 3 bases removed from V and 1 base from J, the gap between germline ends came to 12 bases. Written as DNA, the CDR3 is TGTGCCAGCAGTTTTCTCGGGACTCCCCAAGAGACCCAGTACTTC. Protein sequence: CASSFLGTPQETQYF.

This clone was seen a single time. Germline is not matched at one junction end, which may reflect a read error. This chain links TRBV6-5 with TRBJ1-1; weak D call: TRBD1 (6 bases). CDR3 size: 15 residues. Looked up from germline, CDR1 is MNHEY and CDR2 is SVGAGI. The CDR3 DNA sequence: TGTGCCAGCAGTCGAGAGTACAGGGTGAACGCTGAAGCTTTCTTT. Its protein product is CASSREYRVNAEAFF.

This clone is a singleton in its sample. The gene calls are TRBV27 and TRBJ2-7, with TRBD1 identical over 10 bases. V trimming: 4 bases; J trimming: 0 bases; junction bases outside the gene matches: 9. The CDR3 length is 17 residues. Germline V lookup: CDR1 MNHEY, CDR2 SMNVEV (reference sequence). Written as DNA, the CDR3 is TGTGCCAGCAGTTCCAGACAGGGGGCCCCTTTCTCCTACGAGCAGTACTTC. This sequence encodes CASSSRQGAPFSYEQYF.

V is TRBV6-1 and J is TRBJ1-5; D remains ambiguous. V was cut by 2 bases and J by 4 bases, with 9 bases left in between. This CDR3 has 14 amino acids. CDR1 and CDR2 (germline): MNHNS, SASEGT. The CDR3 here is CASSENGGNQPQHF. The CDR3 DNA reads TGTGCCAGCAGTGAAAATGGAGGGAATCAGCCCCAGCATTTT.

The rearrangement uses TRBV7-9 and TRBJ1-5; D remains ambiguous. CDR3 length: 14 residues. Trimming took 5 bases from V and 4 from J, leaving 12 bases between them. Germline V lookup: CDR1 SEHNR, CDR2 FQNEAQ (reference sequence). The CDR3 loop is CASSPGSGNQPQHF. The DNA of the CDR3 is TGTGCCAGCAGCCCGGGGTCTGGGAATCAGCCCCAGCATTTT.

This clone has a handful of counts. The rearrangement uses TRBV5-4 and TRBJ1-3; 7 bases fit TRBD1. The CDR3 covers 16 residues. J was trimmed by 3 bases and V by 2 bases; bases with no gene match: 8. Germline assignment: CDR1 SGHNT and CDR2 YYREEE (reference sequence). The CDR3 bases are TGTGCCAGCAGCTTTGGGGGACAGATCATTGGAAACACCATATATTTT. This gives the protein CASSFGGQIIGNTIYF.